This entry is about one T cell receptor (beta chain). The data were obtained in a study of blood T cell repertoires in COVID-19. The wider study: Italy, Spain and the United States were the sources of the convalescent and acute COVID-19 samples. Sample material is recorded as cDNA or gDNA derived from T cells, B-cell-depleted T cells, or PBMCs.

In the study's own analysis: Estimation of nucleated cell counts was performed using reference gene primer amplification. Assay used: immunoSEQ multiplex PCR; TCRdb lists only in-frame clones, some missing. From that table come the V and J calls and clone size; the DNA was used to work out D and trimming. The sample has under 100,000 clones, about four fifths seen once. V shed 0 bases and J 6 bases; nucleotides not matched to a gene: 6. This CDR3 spans 16 amino acids. From germline, CDR1 is SGHKS and CDR2 YYEKEE (reference sequence). The TCR was taken from a woman aged 55-69 years with acute or convalescent COVID-19. The J gene is TRBJ1-5, the V gene TRBV5-5, with 10 bases aligning to TRBD1. The sample taken for sequencing was peripheral blood. CDR3 DNA: TGTGCCAGCAGCTTGGCGGACAGGGGGGTTAGTCAGCCCCAGCATTTT. This gives the protein CASSLADRGVSQPQHF.